This entry describes one TCR beta chain. The treatment is: some 20 received Ad26.COV2.S at low or high dose, single or two shots; several received placebo; per-sample allocation not given. Vaccine and placebo recipients were sampled on day 63 after the first injection. Donation was by an adult aged 18-55 years who was in Boston. An Ad26 vector that expressed Wuhan-strain SARS-CoV-2 spike constituted the vaccine. This record belongs to a study of Ad26.COV2.S vaccination and SARS-CoV-2 variants. For the study at large: Once, or twice with 56 days between doses, Ad26.COV2.S was given intramuscularly.

The V end lost 3 bases, the J end lost 0 bases, and 11 bases lay between the germline ends. The CDR3 is 16 amino acids. Germline lookup yields CDR1 MDHEN and CDR2 SYDVKM. Profiled with immunoSEQ multiplex PCR; TCRdb holds only in-frame clones, not every one. The table lists more than 400,000 clones, about nine tenths of them singletons. The sequences come from peripheral blood, collected in a trial of Ad26.COV2.S vaccine versus placebo. The rearrangement links TRBV28 to TRBJ2-2; no clear D. The receptor was derived from a person between 18 and 60 years old who received the Ad26.COV2.S COVID-19 vaccine or a placebo. CDR3 sequence reads: CASSLSGSANTGELFF. For the CDR3, the DNA is TGTGCCAGCAGTTTGTCGGGCAGCGCGAACACCGGGGAGCTGTTTTTT.